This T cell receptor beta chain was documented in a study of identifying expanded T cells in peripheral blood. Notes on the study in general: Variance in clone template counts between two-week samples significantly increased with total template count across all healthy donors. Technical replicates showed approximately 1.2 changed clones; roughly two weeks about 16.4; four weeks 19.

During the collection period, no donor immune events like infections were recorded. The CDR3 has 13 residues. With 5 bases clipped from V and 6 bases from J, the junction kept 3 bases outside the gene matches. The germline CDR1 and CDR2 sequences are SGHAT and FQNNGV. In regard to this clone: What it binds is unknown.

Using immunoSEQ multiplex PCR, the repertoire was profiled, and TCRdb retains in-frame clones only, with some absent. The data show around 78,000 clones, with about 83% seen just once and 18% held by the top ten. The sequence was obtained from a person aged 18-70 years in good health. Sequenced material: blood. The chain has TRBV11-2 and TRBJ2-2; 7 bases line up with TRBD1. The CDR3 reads CASSRQGAGELFF. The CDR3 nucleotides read TGTGCCAGCAGCCGACAGGGAGCCGGGGAGCTGTTTTTT.